This record covers a single TCR beta chain. Antigen unknown. 60 Vbeta and 13 Jbeta primers were used in PCR. The repertoire was sequenced with immunoSEQ multiplex PCR; TCRdb's copy has only in-frame clones and lacks some. Of around 130,000 clones listed, around 65% are singletons. The sample is drawn from a study of cytomegalovirus exposure and HLA in healthy donors. Findings and caveats of the study: In a later analysis, at a false discovery rate of 0.05, about 16,000 TCR beta sequences matched HLA alleles. Accurate prediction of most subjects' HLA-A and HLA-B alleles from TCR beta sequences was reported. Reports credit the classifier with highly specific, highly sensitive diagnosis of cytomegalovirus status.

Trimming cost V 5 bases and J 6 bases; bases outside gene matches: 11. This CDR3 is built from 17 residues. Germline CDR1 and CDR2: SGHTA and FQGTGA. There were likely unrecorded immune exposures, though donors were nominally healthy when sampled. This receptor was identified in a woman aged 55 to 70 in good health and CMV-seronegative. The sequenced material came from PBMCs. The gene calls are TRBV7-3 and TRBJ2-1, with 12 bases fitting TRBD2. For the CDR3, the DNA is TGTGCCAGCAGCCCTCGGGCTAGCGGGGGGGCGGGCAATGAGCAGTTCTTC. It translates to CASSPRASGGAGNEQFF.